This T cell receptor beta chain was identified in a study of T cell responses to AZD1222 COVID-19 vaccine. Study overall: Combined were second doses at about 4 or about 12 weeks.

The length of the CDR3 is 13 residues. With V trimmed by 1 base and J by 4 bases, 3 bases remained unmatched. CDR1 and CDR2 (germline): SQVTM, ANQGSEA. This table comes from immunoSEQ multiplex PCR, and its TCRdb copy is limited to in-frame clones, with some not included. The sample lists approximately 160,000 clones, 90% occurring once. The material was peripheral blood, obtained on day 0 of AZD1222 vaccination. This sequence was found in an adult in good health. The rearrangement uses TRBV29-1 and TRBJ1-2; 7 bases are a match to TRBD1. The CDR3 spells CSVEAGDSYGYTF. The CDR3 region has the DNA TGCAGCGTTGAAGCTGGGGACAGCTATGGCTACACCTTC.